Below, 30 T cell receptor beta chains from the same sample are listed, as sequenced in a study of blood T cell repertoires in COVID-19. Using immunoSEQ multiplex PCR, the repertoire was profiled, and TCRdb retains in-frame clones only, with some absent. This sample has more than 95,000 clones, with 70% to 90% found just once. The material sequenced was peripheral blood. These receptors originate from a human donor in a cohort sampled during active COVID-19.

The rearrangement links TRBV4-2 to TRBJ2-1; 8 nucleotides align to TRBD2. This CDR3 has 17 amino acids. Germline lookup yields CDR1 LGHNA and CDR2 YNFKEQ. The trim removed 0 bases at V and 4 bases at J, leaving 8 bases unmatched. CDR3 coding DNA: TGTGCCAGCAGCCAAGAACTAGCGGCAATTACTTACAATGAGCAGTTCTTC. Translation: CASSQELAAITYNEQFF.

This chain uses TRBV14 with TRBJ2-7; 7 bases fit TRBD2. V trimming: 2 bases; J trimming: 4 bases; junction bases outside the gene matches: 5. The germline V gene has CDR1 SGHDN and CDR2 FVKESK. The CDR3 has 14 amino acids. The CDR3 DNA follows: TGTGCCAGCAGCCAATGGGACTATTCTTACGAGCAGTACTTC. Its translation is CASSQWDYSYEQYF.

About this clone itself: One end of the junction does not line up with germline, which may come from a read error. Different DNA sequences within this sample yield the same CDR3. CDR3 DNA sequence: TGTGCCAGCAGTTTAGCGGGAGCAGACACGCAGTATTTT. Its protein is CASSLAGADTQYF. V gene TRBV28 combines with J gene TRBJ2-3; 7 bases fit TRBD2. Per germline, CDR1 MDHEN and CDR2 SYDVKM. The CDR3 consists of 13 residues.

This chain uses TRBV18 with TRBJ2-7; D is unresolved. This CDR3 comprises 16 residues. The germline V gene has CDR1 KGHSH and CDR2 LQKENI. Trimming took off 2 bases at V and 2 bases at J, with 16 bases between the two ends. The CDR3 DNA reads TGTGCCAGCTCACCATCTGGGCGATTGACCGCCTACGAGCAGTACTTC. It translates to CASSPSGRLTAYEQYF.

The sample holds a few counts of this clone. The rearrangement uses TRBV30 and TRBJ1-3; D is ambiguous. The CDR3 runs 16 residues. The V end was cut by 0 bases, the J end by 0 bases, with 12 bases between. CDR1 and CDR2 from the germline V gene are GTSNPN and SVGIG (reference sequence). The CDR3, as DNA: TGTGCCTGGAGTGTCCCCGGCGGCCACTCTGGAAACACCATATATTTT. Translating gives CAWSVPGGHSGNTIYF.

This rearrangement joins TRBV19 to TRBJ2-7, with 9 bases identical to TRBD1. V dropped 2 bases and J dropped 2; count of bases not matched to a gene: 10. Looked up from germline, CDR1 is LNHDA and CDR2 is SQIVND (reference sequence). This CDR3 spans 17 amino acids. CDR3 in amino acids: CASSIRPPGQGPYEQYF. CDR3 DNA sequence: TGTGCCAGTAGTATACGCCCTCCGGGACAGGGACCCTACGAGCAGTACTTC.

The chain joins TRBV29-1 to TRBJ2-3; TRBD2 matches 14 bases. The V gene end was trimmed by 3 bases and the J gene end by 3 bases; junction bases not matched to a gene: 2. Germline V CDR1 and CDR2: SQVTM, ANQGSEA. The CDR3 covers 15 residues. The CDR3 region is CSVEGTSGGTDTQYF. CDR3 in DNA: TGCAGCGTTGAGGGGACTAGCGGGGGTACAGATACGCAGTATTTT.

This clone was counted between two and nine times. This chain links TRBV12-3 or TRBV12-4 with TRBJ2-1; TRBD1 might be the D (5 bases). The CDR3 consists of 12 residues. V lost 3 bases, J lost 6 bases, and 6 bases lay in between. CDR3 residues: CASSLGPNEQFF. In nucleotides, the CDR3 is TGTGCCAGCAGTTTGGGGCCCAATGAGCAGTTCTTC.

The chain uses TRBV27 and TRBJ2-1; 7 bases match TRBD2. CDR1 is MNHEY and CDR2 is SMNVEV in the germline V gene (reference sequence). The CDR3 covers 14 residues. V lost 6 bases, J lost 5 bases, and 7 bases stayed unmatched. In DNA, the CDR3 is TGTGCCAGCAGCCGCCGGACTAGGAACAATGAGCAGTTCTTC. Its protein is CASSRRTRNNEQFF.

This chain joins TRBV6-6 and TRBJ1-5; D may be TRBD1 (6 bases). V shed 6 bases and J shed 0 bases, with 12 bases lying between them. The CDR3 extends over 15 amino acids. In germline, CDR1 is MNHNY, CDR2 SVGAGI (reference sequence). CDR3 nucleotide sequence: TGTGCCAGCAGGGGGGGGCGGAATAGCAATCAGCCCCAGCATTTT. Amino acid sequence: CASRGGRNSNQPQHF.

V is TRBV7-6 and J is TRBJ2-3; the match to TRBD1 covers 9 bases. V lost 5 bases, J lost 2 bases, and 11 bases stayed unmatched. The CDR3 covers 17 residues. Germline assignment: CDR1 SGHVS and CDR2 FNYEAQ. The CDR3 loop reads CASSPARGDRDTDTQYF. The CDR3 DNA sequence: TGTGCCAGCAGCCCCGCGAGGGGGGACAGGGACACAGATACGCAGTATTTT.

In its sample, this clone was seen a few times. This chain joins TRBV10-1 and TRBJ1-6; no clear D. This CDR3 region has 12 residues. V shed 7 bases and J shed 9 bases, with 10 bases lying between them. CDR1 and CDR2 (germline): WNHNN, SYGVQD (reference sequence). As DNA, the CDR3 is TGCGCCAGCAAGAAATTCGGTTCACCCCTCCACTTT. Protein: CASKKFGSPLHF.

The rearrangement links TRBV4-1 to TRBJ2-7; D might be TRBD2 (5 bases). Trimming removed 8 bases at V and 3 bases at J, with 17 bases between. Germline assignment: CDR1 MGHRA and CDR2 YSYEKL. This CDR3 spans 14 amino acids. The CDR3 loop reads CASGSPGVNYEQYF. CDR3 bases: TGCGCCAGCGGATCCCCCGGGGTTAACTACGAGCAGTACTTC.

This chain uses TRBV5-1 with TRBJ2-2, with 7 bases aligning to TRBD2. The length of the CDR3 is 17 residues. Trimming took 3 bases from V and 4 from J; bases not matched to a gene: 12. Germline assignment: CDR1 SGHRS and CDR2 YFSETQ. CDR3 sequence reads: CASSSGEGLQGTGELFF. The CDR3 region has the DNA TGCGCCAGCAGCTCGGGGGAGGGGCTCCAAGGCACCGGGGAGCTGTTTTTT.

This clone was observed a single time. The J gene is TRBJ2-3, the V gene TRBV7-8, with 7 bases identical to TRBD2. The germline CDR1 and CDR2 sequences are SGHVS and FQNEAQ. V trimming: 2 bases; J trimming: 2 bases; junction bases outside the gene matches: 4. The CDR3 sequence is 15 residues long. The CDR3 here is CASSLRGGNTDTQYF. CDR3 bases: TGTGCCAGCAGCTTAAGGGGAGGGAACACAGATACGCAGTATTTT.

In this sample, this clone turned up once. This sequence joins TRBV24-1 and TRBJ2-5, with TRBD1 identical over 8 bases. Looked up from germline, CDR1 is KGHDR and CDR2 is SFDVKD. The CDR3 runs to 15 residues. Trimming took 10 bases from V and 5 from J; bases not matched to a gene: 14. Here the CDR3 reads CATRPTGAQGETQYF. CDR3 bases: TGTGCCACACGGCCGACAGGGGCTCAAGGGGAGACCCAGTACTTC.

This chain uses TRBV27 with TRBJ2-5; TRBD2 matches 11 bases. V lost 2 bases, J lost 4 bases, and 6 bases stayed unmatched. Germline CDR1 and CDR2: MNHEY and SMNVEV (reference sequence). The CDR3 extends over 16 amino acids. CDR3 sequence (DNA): TGTGCCAGCAGTTTAAACCTGGGACTAGCGGCAGAGACCCAGTACTTC. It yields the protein CASSLNLGLAAETQYF.

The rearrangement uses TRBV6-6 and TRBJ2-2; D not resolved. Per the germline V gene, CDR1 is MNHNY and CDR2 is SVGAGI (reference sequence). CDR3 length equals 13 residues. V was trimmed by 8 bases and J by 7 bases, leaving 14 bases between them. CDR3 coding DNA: TGTGCCAGCTTGAGAGAACTTGTCGGGGAGCTGTTTTTT. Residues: CASLRELVGELFF.

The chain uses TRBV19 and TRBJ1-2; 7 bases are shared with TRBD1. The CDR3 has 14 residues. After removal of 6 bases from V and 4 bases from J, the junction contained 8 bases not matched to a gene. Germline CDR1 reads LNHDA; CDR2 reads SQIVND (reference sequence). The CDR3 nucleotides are TGTGCCAGTAGAACCCCGGACAGGTCCTATGGCTACACCTTC. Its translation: CASRTPDRSYGYTF.

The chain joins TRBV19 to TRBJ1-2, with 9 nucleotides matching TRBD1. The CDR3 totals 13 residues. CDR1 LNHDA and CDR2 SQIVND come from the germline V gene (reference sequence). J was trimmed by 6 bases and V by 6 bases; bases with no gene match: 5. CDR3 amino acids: CASRVGQGNGYTF. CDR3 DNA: TGTGCCAGTAGGGTCGGACAGGGGAATGGCTACACCTTC. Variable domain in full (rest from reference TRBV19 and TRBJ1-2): DGGITQSPKYLFRKEGQNVTLSCEQNLNHDAMYWYRQDPGQGLRLIYYSQIVNDFQKGDIAEGYSVSREKKESFPLTVTSAQKNPTAFYLCASRVGQGNGYTFGSGTRLTVV.

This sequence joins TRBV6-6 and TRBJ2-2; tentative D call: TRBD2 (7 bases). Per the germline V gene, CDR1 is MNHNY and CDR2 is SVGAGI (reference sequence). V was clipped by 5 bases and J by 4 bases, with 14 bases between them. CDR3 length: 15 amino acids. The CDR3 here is CASSLTGRGTGELFF. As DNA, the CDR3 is TGTGCCAGCAGTCTAACAGGGAGGGGCACCGGGGAGCTGTTTTTT.

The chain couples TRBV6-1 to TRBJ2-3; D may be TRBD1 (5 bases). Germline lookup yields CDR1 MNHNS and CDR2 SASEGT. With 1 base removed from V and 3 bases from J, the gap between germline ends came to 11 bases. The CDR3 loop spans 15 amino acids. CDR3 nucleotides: TGTGCCAGCAGTGAAGGAGCCAGGGATACAGATACGCAGTATTTT. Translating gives CASSEGARDTDTQYF.

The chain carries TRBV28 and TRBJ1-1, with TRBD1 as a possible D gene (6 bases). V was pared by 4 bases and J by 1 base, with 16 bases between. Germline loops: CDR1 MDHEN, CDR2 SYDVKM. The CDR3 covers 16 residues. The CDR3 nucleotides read TGTGCCAGCAGTTCCCCCCGGGGGGCTGGGAACACTGAAGCTTTCTTT. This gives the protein CASSSPRGAGNTEAFF. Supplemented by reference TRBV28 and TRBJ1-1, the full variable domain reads DVKVTQSSRYLVKRTGEKVFLECVQDMDHENMFWYRQDPGLGLRLIYFSYDVKMKEKGDIPEGYSVSREKKERFSLILESASTNQTSMYLCASSSPRGAGNTEAFFGQGTRLTVV.

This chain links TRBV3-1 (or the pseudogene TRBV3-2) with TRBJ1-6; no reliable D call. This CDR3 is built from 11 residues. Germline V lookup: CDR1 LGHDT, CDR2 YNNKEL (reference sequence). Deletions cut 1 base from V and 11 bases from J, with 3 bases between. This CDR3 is CASSQGAPLHF. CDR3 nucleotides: TGTGCCAGCAGCCAAGGCGCACCCCTCCACTTT.

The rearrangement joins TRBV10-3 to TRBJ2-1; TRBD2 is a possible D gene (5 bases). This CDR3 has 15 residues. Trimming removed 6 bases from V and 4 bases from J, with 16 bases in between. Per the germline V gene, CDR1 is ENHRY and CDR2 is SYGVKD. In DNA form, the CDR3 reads TGTGCCATCAGCCCAACTAGATCGCTATACAATGAGCAGTTCTTC. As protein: CAISPTRSLYNEQFF.

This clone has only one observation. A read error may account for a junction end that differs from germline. CDR3 nucleotides: TGTGCTAGCAGCTTAGGGACTACCATGCGGGAGACCCAGTACTTC. It yields the protein CASSLGTTMRETQYF. This rearrangement joins TRBV7-7 to TRBJ2-5; 7 bases map to TRBD2. CDR3 length: 15 residues. The germline V gene has CDR1 SSHAT and CDR2 FNYEAQ (reference sequence).

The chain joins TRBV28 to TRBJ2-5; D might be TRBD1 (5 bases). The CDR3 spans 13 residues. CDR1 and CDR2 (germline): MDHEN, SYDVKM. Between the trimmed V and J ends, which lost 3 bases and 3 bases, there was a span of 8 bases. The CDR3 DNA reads TGTGCCAGCAGTTTCAGGGTTAAAGAGACCCAGTACTTC. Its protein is CASSFRVKETQYF.

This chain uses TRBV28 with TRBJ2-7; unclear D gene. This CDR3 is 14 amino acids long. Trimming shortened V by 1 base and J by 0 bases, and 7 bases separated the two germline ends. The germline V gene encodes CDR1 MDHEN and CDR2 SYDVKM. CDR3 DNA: TGTGCCAGCAGTTTATATAGCTTCTCCTACGAGCAGTACTTC. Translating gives CASSLYSFSYEQYF.

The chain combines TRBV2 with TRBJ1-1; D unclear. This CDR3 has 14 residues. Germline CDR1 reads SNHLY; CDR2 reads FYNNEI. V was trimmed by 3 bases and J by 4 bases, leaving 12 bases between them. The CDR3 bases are TGTGCCAGCAGTGATGGGAGGGCGGGCACTGAAGCTTTCTTT. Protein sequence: CASSDGRAGTEAFF.

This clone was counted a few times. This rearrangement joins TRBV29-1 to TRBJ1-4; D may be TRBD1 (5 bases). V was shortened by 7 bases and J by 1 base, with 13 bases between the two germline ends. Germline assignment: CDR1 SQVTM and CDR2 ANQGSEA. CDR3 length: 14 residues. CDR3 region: CSAQAGGTNEKLFF. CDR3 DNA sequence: TGCAGCGCCCAGGCGGGGGGAACTAATGAAAAACTGTTTTTT.